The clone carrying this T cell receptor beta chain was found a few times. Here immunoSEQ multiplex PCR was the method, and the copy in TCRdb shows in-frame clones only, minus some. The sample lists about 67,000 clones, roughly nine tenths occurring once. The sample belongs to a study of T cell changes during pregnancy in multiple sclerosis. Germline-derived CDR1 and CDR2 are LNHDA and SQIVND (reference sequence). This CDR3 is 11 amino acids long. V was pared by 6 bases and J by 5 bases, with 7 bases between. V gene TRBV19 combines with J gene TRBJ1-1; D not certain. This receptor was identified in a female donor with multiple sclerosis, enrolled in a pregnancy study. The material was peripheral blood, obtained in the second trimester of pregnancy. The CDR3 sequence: CASSYRTEAFF. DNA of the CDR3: TGTGCCAGTAGCTACCGAACTGAAGCTTTCTTT.